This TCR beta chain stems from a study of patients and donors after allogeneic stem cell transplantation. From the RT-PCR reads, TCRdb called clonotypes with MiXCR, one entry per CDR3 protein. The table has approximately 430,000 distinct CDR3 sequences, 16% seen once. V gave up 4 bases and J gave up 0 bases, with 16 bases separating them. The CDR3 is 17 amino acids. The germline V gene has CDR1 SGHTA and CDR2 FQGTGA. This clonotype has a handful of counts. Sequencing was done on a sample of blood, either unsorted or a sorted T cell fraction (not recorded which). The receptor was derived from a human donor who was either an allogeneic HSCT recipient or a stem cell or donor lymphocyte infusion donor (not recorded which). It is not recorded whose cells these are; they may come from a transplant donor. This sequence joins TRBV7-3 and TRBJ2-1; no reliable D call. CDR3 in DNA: TGTGCCAGCAGCTCCACCCTGGACCCTCGCTCCTACAATGAGCAGTTCTTC. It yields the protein CASSSTLDPRSYNEQFF.